Below, 9 T cell receptor beta chains from the same sample are listed, as sequenced in a study of blood T cell repertoires in COVID-19. Here immunoSEQ multiplex PCR was the method, and the copy in TCRdb shows in-frame clones only, minus some. The sample includes hundreds of thousands of clones, about 87% of them seen just once. The material sequenced was peripheral blood. Receptor source: a man aged 65-85 years with acute or convalescent COVID-19.

The chain joins TRBV12-2 to TRBJ2-7; the table gives TRBD1 as D, unverified against the DNA. TRBV12-2 is a documented pseudogene. The CDR3 is 16 amino acids. CDR3 DNA sequence: TGTGCAAGTCGCCCCCGGGGACAGGGGAGCTCCTACGAGCAGTACTTC. This sequence encodes CASRPRGQGSSYEQYF.

This rearrangement joins TRBV5-8 to TRBJ2-7, with D possibly matching TRBD1 (6 bases). Germline V gene sequence: CDR1 SGHTS, CDR2 YDEGEE. The V gene lost 0 bases and the J gene lost 7 bases, with 14 bases spanning the gap. The CDR3 extends over 14 amino acids. In nucleotides, the CDR3 is TGTGCCAGCAGCTTGGGGGCAGGGGTCGGTGAGCAGTACTTC. It is translated as CASSLGAGVGEQYF.

The rearrangement joins TRBV29-1 to TRBJ2-2, with D maybe TRBD2 (6 bases). Germline loops: CDR1 SQVTM, CDR2 ANQGSEA. The CDR3 extends over 12 amino acids. V dropped 6 bases and J dropped 6 bases, with 11 bases sitting between them. CDR3 in DNA: TGCAGCGTCCCGGCGGGGTCCGGGGAGCTGTTTTTT. It is translated as CSVPAGSGELFF.

The rearrangement uses TRBV19 and TRBJ1-1, with D hard to call. Germline loops: CDR1 LNHDA, CDR2 SQIVND (reference sequence). The CDR3 runs 15 residues. The V gene lost 5 bases and the J gene lost 1 base, with 14 bases spanning the gap. The CDR3 is CASSVKVGRNTEAFF. The CDR3 nucleotides are TGTGCCAGTAGTGTGAAGGTGGGGAGGAACACTGAAGCTTTCTTT.

This chain uses TRBV4-2 with TRBJ2-5; the match to TRBD2 covers 16 bases. From germline, CDR1 is LGHNA and CDR2 YNFKEQ. V lost 0 bases, J lost 5 bases, and 9 bases stayed unmatched. The CDR3 extends over 19 amino acids. CDR3 in amino acids: CASSQDWGLAGGPRETQYF. CDR3 bases: TGTGCCAGCAGCCAAGATTGGGGACTAGCGGGGGGGCCCCGGGAGACCCAGTACTTC.

The rearrangement joins TRBV28 to TRBJ2-1; D is uncertain. Looked up from germline, CDR1 is MDHEN and CDR2 is SYDVKM. The length of the CDR3 is 14 residues. With 0 bases removed from V and 7 bases from J, the gap between germline ends came to 10 bases. The CDR3 reads CASSLWARKNEQFF. The DNA for the CDR3 is TGTGCCAGCAGTTTATGGGCTAGGAAAAATGAGCAGTTCTTC. The entire variable domain, with the rest obtained from reference TRBV28 and TRBJ2-1, is as follows: DVKVTQSSRYLVKRTGEKVFLECVQDMDHENMFWYRQDPGLGLRLIYFSYDVKMKEKGDIPEGYSVSREKKERFSLILESASTNQTSMYLCASSLWARKNEQFFGPGTRLTVL.

This clone was recorded a few times. The gene calls are TRBV9 and TRBJ1-6; 7 nucleotides align to TRBD1. In germline, CDR1 is SGDLS, CDR2 YYNGEE. The CDR3 sequence is 14 residues long. After removal of 4 bases from V and 10 bases from J, the junction contained 8 bases not matched to a gene. The CDR3 reads CASSTRQGESPLHF. DNA of the CDR3: TGTGCCAGCAGCACTCGACAGGGTGAATCACCCCTCCACTTT.

The chain has TRBV5-6 and TRBJ1-3; no firm D call. In germline, CDR1 is SGHDT, CDR2 YYEEEE. The germline V and J ends were trimmed by 2 bases and 0 bases, with 9 bases remaining between them. This CDR3 is 15 amino acids long. The CDR3 is CASSLKGDSGNTIYF. In DNA form, the CDR3 reads TGTGCCAGCAGCTTAAAGGGAGACTCTGGAAACACCATATATTTT.

This chain links TRBV5-4 with TRBJ2-5; D may be TRBD1 (6 bases). V lost 3 bases to trimming and J lost 2 bases, with 11 bases between them. The CDR3 length is 14 residues. Germline V lookup: CDR1 SGHNT, CDR2 YYREEE (reference sequence). Here the CDR3 reads CASSSQTGQETQYF. The CDR3 region has the DNA TGTGCCAGCAGCTCTCAGACAGGACAAGAGACCCAGTACTTC.